The sample holds one count of the clone carrying this T cell receptor (beta chain). Its matching antigen is unknown. Produced via immunoSEQ multiplex PCR; TCRdb's table is partial and in-frame only. The sample lists some 120,000 clones, around 82% occurring once. The record originates from a study of T cell responses to AZD1222 COVID-19 vaccine. The study, taken as a whole, reports: Donor demographics were predominantly white British with a female majority; clonal diversity may be underestimated. Seropositivity was recorded at baseline in only a handful of AZD1222 recipients. Increased Spike-specific TCR breadth and depth were observed after two AZD1222 doses.

CDR3 length: 14 residues. Germline V CDR1 and CDR2: SGHTA, FQGNSA. V was shortened by 0 bases and J by 2 bases, with 8 bases between the two germline ends. The origin of this receptor is an adult in good health. The chain couples TRBV7-2 to TRBJ2-7, with a weak D call TRBD2 (6 bases). This material consisted of peripheral blood, taken on day 0 of AZD1222 vaccination. CDR3 in DNA: TGTGCCAGCAGCTTAGCGGGGGGTACCTACGAGCAGTACTTC. Translating it yields CASSLAGGTYEQYF.